The clone carrying this T cell receptor beta chain is deemed medium-sized. Profiled with immunoSEQ multiplex PCR; TCRdb holds only in-frame clones, not every one. The sample lists some 77,000 clones, roughly 76% occurring once. This sample is part of a study of blood T cell repertoires in COVID-19. Germline V gene sequence: CDR1 SGHNT, CDR2 YENEEA. V shed 4 bases and J shed 3 bases, with 10 bases lying between them. The length of the CDR3 is 14 residues. Sequenced material: peripheral blood. The TCR was taken from a woman between 65 and 79 years old with acute or convalescent COVID-19. The chain joins TRBV11-3 to TRBJ1-5; TRBD1 is a possible D gene (5 bases). DNA for the CDR3: TGTGCCAGCAGCTCCGGACACCTCAATCAGCCCCAGCATTTT. Its protein product is CASSSGHLNQPQHF. The whole variable domain, remainder taken from reference TRBV11-3 and TRBJ1-5, is EAGVVQSPRYKIIEKKQPVAFWCNPISGHNTLYWYLQNLGQGPELLIRYENEEAVDDSQLPKDRFSAERLKGVDSTLKIQPAELGDSAVYLCASSSGHLNQPQHFGDGTRLSIL.